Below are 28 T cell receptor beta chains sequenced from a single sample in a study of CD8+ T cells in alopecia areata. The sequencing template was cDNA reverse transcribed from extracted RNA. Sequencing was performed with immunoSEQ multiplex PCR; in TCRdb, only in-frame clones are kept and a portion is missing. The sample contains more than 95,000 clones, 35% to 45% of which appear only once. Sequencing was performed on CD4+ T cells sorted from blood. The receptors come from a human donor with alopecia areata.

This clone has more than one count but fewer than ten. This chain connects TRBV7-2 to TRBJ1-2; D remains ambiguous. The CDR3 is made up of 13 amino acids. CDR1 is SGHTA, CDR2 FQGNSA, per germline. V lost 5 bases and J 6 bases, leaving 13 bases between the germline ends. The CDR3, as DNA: TGTGCCAGCAGCCAAGGACGGAACGATGGCTACACCTTC. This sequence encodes CASSQGRNDGYTF. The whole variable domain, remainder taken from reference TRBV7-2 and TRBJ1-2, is GAGVSQSPSNKVTEKGKDVELRCDPISGHTALYWYRQSLGQGLEFLIYFQGNSAPDKSGLPSDRFSAERTGGSVSTLTIQRTQQEDSAVYLCASSQGRNDGYTFGSGTRLTVV.

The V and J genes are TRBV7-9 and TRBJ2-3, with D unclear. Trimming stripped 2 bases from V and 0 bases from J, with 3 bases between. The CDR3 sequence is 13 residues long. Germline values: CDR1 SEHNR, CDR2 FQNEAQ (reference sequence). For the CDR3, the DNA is TGTGCCAGCAGCTTACAAAGCACAGATACGCAGTATTTT. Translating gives CASSLQSTDTQYF.

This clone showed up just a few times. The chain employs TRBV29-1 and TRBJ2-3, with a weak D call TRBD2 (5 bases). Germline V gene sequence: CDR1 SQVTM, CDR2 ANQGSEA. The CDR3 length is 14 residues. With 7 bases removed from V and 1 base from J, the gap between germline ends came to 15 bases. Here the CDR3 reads CSARRGIGTDTQYF. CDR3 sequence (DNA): TGCAGCGCCAGACGAGGGATAGGCACAGATACGCAGTATTTT.

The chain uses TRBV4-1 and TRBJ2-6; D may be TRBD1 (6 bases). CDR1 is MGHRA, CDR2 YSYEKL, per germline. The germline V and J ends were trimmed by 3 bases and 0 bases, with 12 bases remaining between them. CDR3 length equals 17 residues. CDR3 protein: CASSQGAVGSGANVLTF. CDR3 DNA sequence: TGCGCCAGCAGCCAGGGGGCGGTTGGCTCTGGGGCCAACGTCCTGACTTTC.

CDR3 region: CATSRDGVGGYTF. The CDR3 DNA follows: TGTGCCACCAGCAGAGATGGCGTGGGTGGCTACACCTTC. V is TRBV15 and J is TRBJ1-2; D gene uncertain. V shed 0 bases and J shed 7 bases, with 9 bases lying between them. The germline gives CDR1 LNHNV, CDR2 YYDKDF (reference sequence). The CDR3 loop spans 13 amino acids.

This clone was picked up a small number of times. CDR3 in DNA: TGTGCCAGTAGTATTCGTCGGGTGAACACTGAAGCTTTCTTT. It codes for CASSIRRVNTEAFF. The V call is TRBV19, the J call TRBJ1-1; D is undetermined. Trimming removed 3 bases at V and 0 bases at J, with 8 bases between. Per the germline V gene, CDR1 is LNHDA and CDR2 is SQIVND (reference sequence). The CDR3 consists of 14 residues.

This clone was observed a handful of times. The CDR3, as DNA: TGCAGCGTTGAGGGGCTAATCGGCGGTGAGCAGTTCTTC. It is translated as CSVEGLIGGEQFF. The gene calls are TRBV29-1 and TRBJ2-1; maybe TRBD1 (5 bases). The V gene lost 3 bases and the J gene lost 9 bases, with 15 bases spanning the gap. The germline V gene encodes CDR1 SQVTM and CDR2 ANQGSEA. This CDR3 comprises 13 residues.

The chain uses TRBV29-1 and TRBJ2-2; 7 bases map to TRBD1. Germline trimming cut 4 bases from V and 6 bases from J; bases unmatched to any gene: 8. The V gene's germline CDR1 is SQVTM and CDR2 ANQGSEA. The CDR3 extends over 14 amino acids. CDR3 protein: CSVVTGSLAGELFF. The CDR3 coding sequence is TGCAGCGTTGTGACAGGGAGCCTTGCCGGGGAGCTGTTTTTT.

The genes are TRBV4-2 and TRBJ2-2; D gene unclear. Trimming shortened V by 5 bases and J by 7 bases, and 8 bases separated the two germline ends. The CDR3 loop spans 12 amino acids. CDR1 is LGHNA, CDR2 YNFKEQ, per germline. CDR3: CASSGMGGELFF. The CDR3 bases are TGTGCCAGCAGCGGGATGGGCGGGGAGCTGTTTTTT.

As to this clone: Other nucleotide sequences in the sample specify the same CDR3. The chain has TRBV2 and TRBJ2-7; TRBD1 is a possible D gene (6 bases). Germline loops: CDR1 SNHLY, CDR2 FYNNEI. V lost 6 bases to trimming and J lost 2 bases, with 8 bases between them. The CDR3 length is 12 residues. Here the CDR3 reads CASSRDTYEQYF. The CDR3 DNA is TGTGCCAGCAGCCGGGACACCTACGAGCAGTACTTC.

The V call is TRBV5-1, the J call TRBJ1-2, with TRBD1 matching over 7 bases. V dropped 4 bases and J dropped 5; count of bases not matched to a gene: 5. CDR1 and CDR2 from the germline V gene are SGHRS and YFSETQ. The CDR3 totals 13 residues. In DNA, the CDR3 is TGCGCCAGCAGCGCCGGACAGGAGTATGGCTACACCTTC. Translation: CASSAGQEYGYTF.

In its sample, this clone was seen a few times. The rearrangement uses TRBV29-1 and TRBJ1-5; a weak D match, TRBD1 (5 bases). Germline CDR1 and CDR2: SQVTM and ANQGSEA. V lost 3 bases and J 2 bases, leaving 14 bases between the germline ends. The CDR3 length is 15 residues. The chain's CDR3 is CSVELAGGGNQPQHF. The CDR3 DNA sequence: TGCAGCGTTGAGTTAGCCGGGGGAGGCAATCAGCCCCAGCATTTT.

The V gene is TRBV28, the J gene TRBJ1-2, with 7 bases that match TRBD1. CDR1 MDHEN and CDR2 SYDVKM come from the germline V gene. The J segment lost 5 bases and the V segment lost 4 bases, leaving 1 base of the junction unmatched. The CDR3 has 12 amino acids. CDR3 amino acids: CASSSTGYGYTF. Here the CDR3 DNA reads TGTGCCAGCAGTTCGACAGGGTATGGCTACACCTTC.

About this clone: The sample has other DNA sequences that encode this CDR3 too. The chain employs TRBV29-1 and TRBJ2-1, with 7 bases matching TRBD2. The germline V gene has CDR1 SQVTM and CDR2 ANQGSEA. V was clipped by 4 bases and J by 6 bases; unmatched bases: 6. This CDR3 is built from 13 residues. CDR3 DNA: TGCAGCGTTGGTAGTGGGGGGGGCAATGAGCAGTTCTTC. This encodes CSVGSGGGNEQFF.

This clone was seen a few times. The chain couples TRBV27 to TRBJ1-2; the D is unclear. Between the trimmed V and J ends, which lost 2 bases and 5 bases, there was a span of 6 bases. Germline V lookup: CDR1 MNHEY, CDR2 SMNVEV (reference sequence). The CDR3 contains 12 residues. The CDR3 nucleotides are TGTGCCAGCAGTTTAGCCGGGTATGGCTACACCTTC. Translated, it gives CASSLAGYGYTF.

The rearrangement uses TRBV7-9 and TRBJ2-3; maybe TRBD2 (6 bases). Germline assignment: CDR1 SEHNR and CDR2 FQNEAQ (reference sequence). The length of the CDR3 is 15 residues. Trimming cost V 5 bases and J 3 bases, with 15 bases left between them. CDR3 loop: CASSRERGLTDTQYF. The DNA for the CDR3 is TGTGCCAGCAGCCGGGAACGGGGACTTACAGATACGCAGTATTTT.

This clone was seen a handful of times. The CDR3, as DNA: TGCGCCAGCAAGATACAGGGAATTGCCAAAAACATTCAGTACTTC. Its protein is CASKIQGIAKNIQYF. This chain uses TRBV23-1 with TRBJ2-4; the D gene is possibly TRBD1 (6 bases). TRBV23-1 is assigned to the ORF class and has an uncertain function. Trimming shortened V by 7 bases and J by 1 base, and 14 bases separated the two germline ends. The CDR3 is 15 residues long.

CDR3 protein: CSVAKGADEQYF. CDR3 nucleotides: TGCAGCGTTGCCAAGGGGGCAGACGAGCAGTACTTC. The chain links TRBV29-1 to TRBJ2-7; 7 positions match TRBD1. The CDR3 sequence is 12 residues long. Germline V lookup: CDR1 SQVTM, CDR2 ANQGSEA. Germline trimming cut 4 bases from V and 5 bases from J; bases unmatched to any gene: 5.

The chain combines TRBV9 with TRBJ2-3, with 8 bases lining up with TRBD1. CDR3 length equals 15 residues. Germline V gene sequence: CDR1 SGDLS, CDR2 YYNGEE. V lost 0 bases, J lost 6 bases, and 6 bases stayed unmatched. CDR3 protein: CASSVGQGAGDTQYF. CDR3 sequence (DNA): TGTGCCAGCAGCGTAGGGCAGGGGGCAGGTGATACGCAGTATTTT.

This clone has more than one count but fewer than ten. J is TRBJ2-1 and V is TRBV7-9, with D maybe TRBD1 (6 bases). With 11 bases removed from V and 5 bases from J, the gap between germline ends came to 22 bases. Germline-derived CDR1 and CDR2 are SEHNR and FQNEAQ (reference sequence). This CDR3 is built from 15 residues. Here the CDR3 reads CASRIGGRRDNEQFF. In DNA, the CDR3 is TGTGCCTCTCGAATAGGGGGAAGGCGGGACAATGAGCAGTTCTTC.

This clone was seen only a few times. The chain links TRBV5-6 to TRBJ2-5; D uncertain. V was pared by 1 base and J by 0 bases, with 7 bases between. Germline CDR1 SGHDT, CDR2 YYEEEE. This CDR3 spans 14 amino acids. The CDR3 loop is CASSLSVYQETQYF. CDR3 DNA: TGTGCCAGCAGCTTGTCCGTTTACCAAGAGACCCAGTACTTC. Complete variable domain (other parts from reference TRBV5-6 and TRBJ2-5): DAGVTQSPTHLIKTRGQQVTLRCSPKSGHDTVSWYQQALGQGPQFIFQYYEEEERQRGNFPDRFSGHQFPNYSSELNVNALLLGDSALYLCASSLSVYQETQYFGPGTRLLVL.

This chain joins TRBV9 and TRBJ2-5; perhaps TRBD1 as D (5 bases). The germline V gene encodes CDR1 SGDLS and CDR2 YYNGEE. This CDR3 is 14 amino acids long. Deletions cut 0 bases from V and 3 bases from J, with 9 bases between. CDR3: CASSVGQLKETQYF. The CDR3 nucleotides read TGTGCCAGCAGCGTAGGACAGCTTAAAGAGACCCAGTACTTC. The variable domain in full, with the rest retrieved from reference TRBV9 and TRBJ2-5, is DSGVTQTPKHLITATGQRVTLRCSPRSGDLSVYWYQQSLDQGLQFLIQYYNGEERAKGNILERFSAQQFPDLHSELNLSSLELGDSALYFCASSVGQLKETQYFGPGTRLLVL.

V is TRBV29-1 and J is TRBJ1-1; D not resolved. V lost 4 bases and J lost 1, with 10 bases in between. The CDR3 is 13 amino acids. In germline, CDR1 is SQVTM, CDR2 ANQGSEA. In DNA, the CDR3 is TGCAGCGTTGCACTAGTCGAGAACACTGAAGCTTTCTTT. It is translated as CSVALVENTEAFF.

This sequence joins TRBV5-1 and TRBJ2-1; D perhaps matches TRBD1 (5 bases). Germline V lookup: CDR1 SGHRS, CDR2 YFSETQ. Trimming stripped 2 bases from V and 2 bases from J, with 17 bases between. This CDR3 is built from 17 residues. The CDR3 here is CASSFSLSTVAYNEQFF. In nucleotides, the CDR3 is TGCGCCAGCAGCTTCTCTCTTTCGACAGTGGCCTACAATGAGCAGTTCTTC.

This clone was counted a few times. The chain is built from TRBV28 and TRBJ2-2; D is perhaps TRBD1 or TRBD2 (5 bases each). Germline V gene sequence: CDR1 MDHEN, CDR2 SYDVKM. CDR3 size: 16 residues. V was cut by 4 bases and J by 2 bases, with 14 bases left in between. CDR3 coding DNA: TGTGCCAGCAGTTCACCGGGACCTATTAACACCGGGGAGCTGTTTTTT. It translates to CASSSPGPINTGELFF.

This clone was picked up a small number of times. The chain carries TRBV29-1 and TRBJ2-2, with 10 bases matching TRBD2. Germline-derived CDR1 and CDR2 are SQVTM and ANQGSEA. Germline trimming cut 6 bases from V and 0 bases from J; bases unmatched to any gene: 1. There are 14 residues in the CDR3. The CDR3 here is CSVGTSANTGELFF. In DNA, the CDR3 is TGCAGCGTCGGGACTAGCGCGAACACCGGGGAGCTGTTTTTT.

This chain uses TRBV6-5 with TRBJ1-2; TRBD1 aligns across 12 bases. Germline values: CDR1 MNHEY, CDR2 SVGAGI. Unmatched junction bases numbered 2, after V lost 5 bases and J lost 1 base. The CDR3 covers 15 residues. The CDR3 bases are TGTGCCAGCAGTGGGACAGGGGGCCTTAACTATGGCTACACCTTC. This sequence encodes CASSGTGGLNYGYTF.

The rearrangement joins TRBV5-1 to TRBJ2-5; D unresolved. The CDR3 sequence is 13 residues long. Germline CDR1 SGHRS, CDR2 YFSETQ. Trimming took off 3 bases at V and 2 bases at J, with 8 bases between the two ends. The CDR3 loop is CASSSQSQETQYF. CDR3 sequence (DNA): TGCGCCAGCAGCTCCCAAAGTCAAGAGACCCAGTACTTC.